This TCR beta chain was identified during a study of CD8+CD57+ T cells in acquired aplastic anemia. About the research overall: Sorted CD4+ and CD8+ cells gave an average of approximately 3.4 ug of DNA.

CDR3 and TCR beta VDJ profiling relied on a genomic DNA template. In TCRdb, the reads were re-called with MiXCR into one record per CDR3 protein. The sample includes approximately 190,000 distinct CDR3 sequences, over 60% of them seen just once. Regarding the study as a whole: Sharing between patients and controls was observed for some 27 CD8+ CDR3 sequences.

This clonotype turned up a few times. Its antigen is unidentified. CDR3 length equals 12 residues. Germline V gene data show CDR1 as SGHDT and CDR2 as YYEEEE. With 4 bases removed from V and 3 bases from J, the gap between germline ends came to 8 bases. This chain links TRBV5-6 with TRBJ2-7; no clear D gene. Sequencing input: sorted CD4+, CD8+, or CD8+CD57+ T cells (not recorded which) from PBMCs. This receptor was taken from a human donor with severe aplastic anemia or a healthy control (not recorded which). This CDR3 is CASSITSYEQYF. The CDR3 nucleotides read TGTGCCAGCAGCATTACAAGCTACGAGCAGTACTTC.